The 17 T cell receptor beta chains listed next were all sequenced from one sample in a study of Ad26.COV2.S vaccination and SARS-CoV-2 variants. Treatment in this sample: some 20 received Ad26.COV2.S at low or high dose, single or two shots; about 5 received placebo; per-sample allocation not given. At day 63 after the first vaccine or placebo injection, samples were drawn. Assay used: immunoSEQ multiplex PCR; TCRdb lists only in-frame clones, some missing. The sample lists about half a million clones; 70% to 90% were seen once. The starting material was peripheral blood, obtained in a trial of Ad26.COV2.S vaccine versus placebo. The receptor set was obtained from a person aged 18-65 years who received the Ad26.COV2.S COVID-19 vaccine or a placebo.

This chain connects TRBV27 to TRBJ2-7; D may be TRBD1 or TRBD2 (5 bases each). The ends were cut back, 4 bases at V and 0 bases at J, with 10 bases in the middle. CDR1 and CDR2 (germline): MNHEY, SMNVEV (reference sequence). The CDR3 loop spans 14 amino acids. DNA for the CDR3: TGTGCCAGCAGTTCTTCCGGGACCTCCTACGAGCAGTACTTC. It translates to CASSSSGTSYEQYF.

The V call is TRBV27, the J call TRBJ2-7; tentatively, D is TRBD1 (5 bases). Between the trimmed V and J ends, which lost 1 base and 1 base, there was a span of 14 bases. This CDR3 comprises 16 residues. Germline V gives CDR1 MNHEY, CDR2 SMNVEV (reference sequence). Written as DNA, the CDR3 is TGTGCCAGCAGTTTATTTCCCCGAGACAGTTCCTACGAGCAGTACTTC. Translated: CASSLFPRDSSYEQYF.

V is TRBV6-1 and J is TRBJ1-2; 10 bases map to TRBD1. Germline assignment: CDR1 MNHNS and CDR2 SASEGT. The junction had 20 bases not matched to a gene; V was cut back by 6 bases and J by 4 bases. The CDR3 sequence is 19 residues long. The CDR3 reads CASREITGTGVFDSYGYTF. DNA for the CDR3: TGTGCCAGCAGAGAAATCACCGGGACAGGGGTTTTTGATAGCTATGGCTACACCTTC.

Concerning this clone itself: The sample carries other DNA sequences with the same CDR3. DNA for the CDR3: TGTGCCAGCAGCGTAGGTGGGACCGGGGAGCTGTTTTTT. This encodes CASSVGGTGELFF. The chain uses TRBV9 and TRBJ2-2, with D unresolved. The V and J ends lost 0 bases and 5 bases respectively, with 5 bases between them. Germline CDR1 and CDR2: SGDLS and YYNGEE. The CDR3 sequence is 13 residues long.

The genes are TRBV2 and TRBJ1-3; 9 positions agree with TRBD1. The CDR3 runs to 15 residues. The germline gives CDR1 SNHLY, CDR2 FYNNEI. Unmatched junction bases numbered 5, after V lost 6 bases and J lost 2 bases. This chain's CDR3 is CASRDGTGPGNTIYF. The CDR3 DNA follows: TGTGCCAGCAGGGATGGGACAGGGCCTGGAAACACCATATATTTT.

The chain employs TRBV29-1 and TRBJ2-2; D could derive from TRBD1 or TRBD2 (5 bases each). Germline CDR1 is SQVTM and CDR2 is ANQGSEA. The CDR3 is 13 residues long. V was trimmed by 6 bases and J by 4 bases, leaving 12 bases between them. In DNA, the CDR3 is TGCAGCGTCGCCCGGGACGGCACCGGGGAGCTGTTTTTT. It specifies CSVARDGTGELFF.

The rearrangement uses TRBV6-5 and TRBJ1-4; D ambiguous. Germline V gene lookup returns CDR1 MNHEY and CDR2 SVGAGI. V shed 6 bases and J shed 0 bases, with 5 bases lying between them. The length of the CDR3 is 13 residues. The CDR3 DNA reads TGTGCCAGCAGGATTTCAACTAATGAAAAACTGTTTTTT. Its protein is CASRISTNEKLFF.

The chain employs TRBV3-1 (or the pseudogene TRBV3-2) and TRBJ1-1; D not certain. The length of the CDR3 is 16 residues. Germline lookup yields CDR1 LGHDT and CDR2 YNNKEL (reference sequence). V was clipped by 4 bases and J by 1 base, with 16 bases between them. The DNA for the CDR3 is TGTGCCAGCAGCCGTAGACCCATAACTAAGAACACTGAAGCTTTCTTT. Translated, it gives CASSRRPITKNTEAFF.

The chain recombines TRBV25-1 with TRBJ2-3; TRBD1 aligns across 7 bases. V gave up 6 bases and J gave up 0 bases; unmatched junction bases: 3. The CDR3 runs to 14 residues. The germline gives CDR1 MGHDK, CDR2 SYGVNS. In DNA, the CDR3 is TGTGCCAGCAGCGGGGACAGAAGCACAGATACGCAGTATTTT. Its translation: CASSGDRSTDTQYF.

This chain uses TRBV28 with TRBJ1-2, with unresolved D. The CDR3 totals 14 residues. Trimming took 1 base from V and 2 from J, leaving 8 bases between them. Germline V gives CDR1 MDHEN, CDR2 SYDVKM. CDR3 residues: CASSLSSGNYGYTF. The CDR3 region has the DNA TGTGCCAGCAGTTTATCTTCGGGGAACTATGGCTACACCTTC.

J is TRBJ1-1 and V is TRBV7-2; D ambiguous. CDR1 SGHTA and CDR2 FQGNSA come from the germline V gene. V was trimmed by 4 bases and J by 1 base, leaving 10 bases between them. CDR3 length: 14 amino acids. CDR3 residues: CASSSTPGNTEAFF. CDR3 sequence (DNA): TGTGCCAGCAGCTCGACCCCGGGGAACACTGAAGCTTTCTTT.

This clone came up once. The junction departs from the called germline gene at one end, perhaps through a read error. The rearrangement uses TRBV18 and TRBJ1-3; 10 bases fit TRBD1. This CDR3 region has 16 residues. Germline V CDR1 and CDR2: KGHSH, LQKENI. Written as DNA, the CDR3 is TGTGCCAGCTCACCCGGGACAGGGGTCAGTGGAAGCACCATATATTTT. This translates into CASSPGTGVSGSTIYF.

The CDR3 here is CASSPSGSSDTQYF. CDR3 coding DNA: TGTGCCAGCTCACCATCGGGGTCCTCAGATACGCAGTATTTT. The chain couples TRBV18 to TRBJ2-3; a possible D gene is TRBD2 (5 bases). Trimming took 2 bases from V and 4 from J, leaving 10 bases between them. CDR1 KGHSH and CDR2 LQKENI come from the germline V gene. The CDR3 is 14 amino acids.

The chain is built from TRBV25-1 and TRBJ2-3, with D unclear. The V gene's germline CDR1 is MGHDK and CDR2 SYGVNS. V was cut by 1 base and J by 4 bases, with 6 bases left in between. This CDR3 contains 13 residues. CDR3 residues: CASSELEADTQYF. CDR3 nucleotide sequence: TGTGCCAGCAGTGAATTGGAAGCAGATACGCAGTATTTT.

On this clone itself: In the same sample, other DNA sequences code for this CDR3. V and J are TRBV18 and TRBJ2-7; no clear D. Germline values: CDR1 KGHSH, CDR2 LQKENI. The CDR3 runs to 13 residues. Trimming removed 0 bases at V and 1 base at J, with 4 bases between. This chain's CDR3 is CASSPPSSYEQYF. The CDR3 coding sequence is TGTGCCAGCTCACCACCGTCGTCCTACGAGCAGTACTTC.

The chain recombines TRBV30 with TRBJ1-1; D is unresolved. CDR1 and CDR2 (germline): GTSNPN, SVGIG (reference sequence). V shed 2 bases and J shed 11 bases, with 9 bases lying between them. There are 10 residues in the CDR3. In nucleotides, the CDR3 is TGTGCCTGGAGTAAAGTTTGGGCTTTCTTT. As protein: CAWSKVWAFF.

The V and J genes are TRBV4-2 and TRBJ2-3, with 7 bases fitting TRBD2. There are 15 residues in the CDR3. V shed 1 base and J 1 base; nucleotides not matched to a gene: 2. From germline, CDR1 is LGHNA and CDR2 YNFKEQ. The CDR3 loop is CASSQGSGGTDTQYF. The DNA for the CDR3 is TGTGCCAGCAGCCAAGGGAGCGGGGGCACAGATACGCAGTATTTT.